This T cell receptor beta chain was identified in a study of cytomegalovirus exposure and HLA in healthy donors. On this clone itself: What it binds is not known.

The data were produced by immunoSEQ multiplex PCR, yet TCRdb's version contains in-frame clones alone and is incomplete. The sample includes some 140,000 clones, roughly 86% of them seen just once. CDR1 KGHSH and CDR2 LQKENI come from the germline V gene. This CDR3 has 15 residues. J lost 7 bases, V lost 5 bases, and 8 bases had no gene match. General study findings and limits: Cytomegalovirus status was reportedly diagnosed by the classifier with high sensitivity and specificity. Associated with cytomegalovirus, according to the listing, were 150 to 200 TCR beta chains. Most TCR sequences were rare, but some public TCRs occurred in many donors.

This TCR was sampled from a human donor in good health. Sequencing was carried out using PBMCs. The chain employs TRBV18 and TRBJ1-6; TRBD1 agrees at 7 bases. DNA of the CDR3: TGTGCCAGCTCAAAGACCGGGACAGAAAATTCACCCCTCCACTTT. Protein product: CASSKTGTENSPLHF. Full variable domain (missing parts from reference TRBV18 and TRBJ1-6): NAGVMQNPRHLVRRRGQEARLRCSPMKGHSHVYWYRQLPEEGLKFMVYLQKENIIDESGMPKERFSAEFPKEGPSILRIQQVVRGDSAAYFCASSKTGTENSPLHFGNGTRLTVT.